Described below is a single T cell receptor (beta chain) sequence and its context. Its antigen is still unknown. This specimen belongs to a study of cytomegalovirus exposure and HLA in healthy donors. This CDR3 has 18 amino acids. V dropped 1 base and J dropped 2 bases, with 19 bases sitting between them. Germline CDR1 and CDR2: SEHNR and FQNEAQ (reference sequence). PCR primers comprised 60 Vbeta and 13 Jbeta primers. Sequencing was performed with immunoSEQ multiplex PCR; in TCRdb, only in-frame clones are kept and a portion is missing. The sample has under 150,000 clones, about four fifths seen once; the top ten hold about 2%. General study points: Cytomegalovirus status, reportedly, was diagnosed with high specificity and sensitivity by the classifier. A later analysis reportedly found fewer N-insertions in an Asian-associated ancestry cluster than the roughly 730-donor mean. Segments of the TCR beta V type were, in most cases, productive about 87% or about 30% of the time in an earlier analysis.

The rearrangement links TRBV7-9 to TRBJ2-3; tentatively, D is TRBD2 (6 bases). Sequenced input: PBMCs. The TCR was taken from a man aged 18 to 35 in good health and CMV-seronegative. Here the CDR3 reads CASSLVSWGDEVTDTQYF. The CDR3 bases are TGTGCCAGCAGCTTAGTATCGTGGGGGGACGAGGTCACAGATACGCAGTATTTT.